One sample yielded the 10 T cell receptor beta chains listed below, sequenced in a study of graft-versus-host responses after intestinal transplantation. These TCRs' antigens remain unknown. Some clones are missing from TCRdb's copy, which holds only in-frame ones; the method was immunoSEQ multiplex PCR. The sample carries fewer than 150,000 clones, 85% to 95% recorded once. The sequencing here drew on unstimulated CD4+ T cells sorted from spleen or lymph node cells, taken before intestinal transplant. The receptors here all came from a human donor who received an intestinal transplant.

The rearrangement joins TRBV6-5 to TRBJ1-5; possibly TRBD1 for D (5 bases). The CDR3 loop spans 14 amino acids. The germline CDR1 and CDR2 sequences are MNHEY and SVGAGI. V lost 6 bases and J lost 3, with 12 bases in between. Written as DNA, the CDR3 is TGTGCCAGCAGGGGGAGAGGGGACAATCAGCCCCAGCATTTT. It codes for CASRGRGDNQPQHF.

The CDR3 sequence is CASSSHHDGNTEAFF. The CDR3 nucleotides are TGTGCCAGCAGCTCCCACCACGACGGAAACACTGAAGCTTTCTTT. The chain uses TRBV11-2 and TRBJ1-1, with no clear D. Germline V CDR1 and CDR2: SGHAT, FQNNGV. CDR3 length: 15 residues. V lost 4 bases to trimming and J lost 2 bases, with 14 bases between them.

The rearrangement joins TRBV6-6 to TRBJ2-3; possibly TRBD2 for D (5 bases). The CDR3 has 14 residues. V was trimmed by 0 bases and J by 14 bases, leaving 18 bases between them. In germline, CDR1 is MNHNY, CDR2 SVGAGI (reference sequence). The CDR3 DNA reads TGTGCCAGCAGTTACTCGCCGGGGTCGGCGGTGCCGTATTTT. The encoded protein is CASSYSPGSAVPYF.

The chain employs TRBV7-9 and TRBJ2-5, with a tentative D call TRBD1 (5 bases). The CDR3 has 13 residues. Germline CDR1 SEHNR, CDR2 FQNEAQ (reference sequence). V dropped 8 bases and J dropped 3 bases, with 13 bases sitting between them. The CDR3 reads CASVERGEETQYF. Here the CDR3 DNA reads TGTGCCAGCGTGGAAAGGGGCGAAGAGACCCAGTACTTC.

The V call is TRBV12-5, the J call TRBJ1-5; 7 bases align to TRBD1. The junction had 14 bases not matched to a gene; V was cut back by 0 bases and J by 0 bases. This CDR3 has 20 residues. Germline values: CDR1 LGHNT, CDR2 FRNRAP. The CDR3 loop reads CASGLVGFGTEVSSNQPQHF. As DNA, the CDR3 is TGTGCTAGTGGTTTGGTAGGTTTCGGGACAGAAGTGAGTAGCAATCAGCCCCAGCATTTT.

The rearrangement uses TRBV9 and TRBJ1-2; the D is unclear. The CDR3 is 12 amino acids. The V end was cut by 0 bases, the J end by 4 bases, with 4 bases between. Germline-derived CDR1 and CDR2 are SGDLS and YYNGEE. DNA of the CDR3: TGTGCCAGCAGCGTAGATCCCTATGGCTACACCTTC. Amino acid sequence: CASSVDPYGYTF.

Only one count was recorded for this clone. The rearrangement uses TRBV5-6 and TRBJ2-5, with D tentatively TRBD1 (8 bases). The CDR3 has 14 amino acids. The V gene's germline CDR1 is SGHDT and CDR2 YYEEEE. Trimming stripped 3 bases from V and 3 bases from J, with 12 bases between. The CDR3 coding sequence is TGTGCCAGCAGCTCAACAGGGGGGGAAGAGACCCAGTACTTC. Encoded protein: CASSSTGGEETQYF.

This rearrangement joins TRBV28 to TRBJ2-7, with D perhaps matching TRBD1 (6 bases). Germline CDR1 reads MDHEN; CDR2 reads SYDVKM. This CDR3 has 15 residues. Trimming left V 6 bases short and J 7 bases short, with 22 bases between. CDR3 sequence reads: CASSYTPGAVKEQYF. Written as DNA, the CDR3 is TGTGCCAGCAGCTACACCCCAGGGGCAGTTAAAGAGCAGTACTTC.

This clone showed up just once. This chain joins TRBV29-1 and TRBJ2-7, with 7 bases matching TRBD1. There are 12 residues in the CDR3. Germline CDR1 is SQVTM and CDR2 is ANQGSEA. V trimming: 4 bases; J trimming: 8 bases; junction bases outside the gene matches: 8. The CDR3 spells CSVAGTALKQYF. The CDR3 DNA is TGCAGCGTTGCAGGGACAGCCCTCAAGCAGTACTTC.

This chain links TRBV10-3 with TRBJ2-3; unclear D gene. The CDR3 totals 14 residues. V lost 0 bases, J lost 2 bases, and 6 bases lay in between. The germline V gene encodes CDR1 ENHRY and CDR2 SYGVKD. For the CDR3, the DNA is TGTGCCATCAGTGAGTCGAAACACACAGATACGCAGTATTTT. Amino acids: CAISESKHTDTQYF.